This passage covers 14 T cell receptor beta chains from one sample sequenced in a study of CD8 T cells in ankylosing spondylitis. Findings and caveats of the study: Blood from ankylosing spondylitis patients appeared to carry a characteristic roughly 8-variant TCR beta motif.

MiXCR, run by TCRdb on the 5' RACE reads, gives a single entry per CDR3 protein. The profile shows about 800,000 distinct CDR3 sequences, approximately 10% of them singletons. No antigen has been assigned to these receptors. Sequencing used blood, either unsorted or a sorted T cell fraction (not recorded which). These receptors were taken from a male donor with ankylosing spondylitis.

This chain connects TRBV10-3 to TRBJ1-1, with 8 positions matching TRBD1. The CDR3 extends over 14 amino acids. Trimming took 4 bases from V and 3 from J; bases not matched to a gene: 4. CDR1 is ENHRY, CDR2 SYGVKD, per germline. CDR3 sequence (DNA): TGTGCCATCAGTGGTCAGGACAGGGACACTGAAGCTTTCTTT. Encoded protein: CAISGQDRDTEAFF.

The chain is built from TRBV6-4 and TRBJ2-2, with 9 bases fitting TRBD2. The germline gives CDR1 MRHNA, CDR2 SNTAGT. V lost 0 bases, J lost 6 bases, and 5 bases stayed unmatched. CDR3 length: 16 residues. The CDR3 DNA sequence: TGTGCCAGCAGTGACTCGATGGTAGCGGGGGCCGGGGAGCTGTTTTTT. Translating gives CASSDSMVAGAGELFF.

This clonotype was seen only a few times. This chain connects TRBV20-1 to TRBJ2-5, with TRBD2 matching 12 bases. The germline V gene encodes CDR1 DFQATT and CDR2 SNEGSKA (reference sequence). The CDR3 spans 19 residues. The V gene end was trimmed by 3 bases and the J gene end by 2 bases; junction bases not matched to a gene: 16. CDR3 sequence reads: CSASGLAGKGVSWQETQYF. CDR3 DNA: TGCAGTGCTAGTGGACTAGCGGGGAAGGGAGTGTCGTGGCAAGAGACCCAGTACTTC.

Here the CDR3 reads CASSLGVDYEQYF. The CDR3 coding sequence is TGTGCCAGCAGCTTAGGGGTTGACTACGAGCAGTACTTC. This chain joins TRBV7-9 and TRBJ2-7; D remains unclear. CDR3 size: 13 residues. Trimming pared 1 base from V and 3 bases from J, leaving 7 bases between. Per the germline V gene, CDR1 is SEHNR and CDR2 is FQNEAQ (reference sequence).

The chain carries TRBV29-1 and TRBJ2-3, with unresolved D. V was clipped by 7 bases and J by 2 bases, with 13 bases between them. CDR3 length equals 13 residues. In germline, CDR1 is SQVTM, CDR2 ANQGSEA. Here the CDR3 reads CSAVWQTTDTQYF. The CDR3 DNA reads as TGCAGCGCGGTGTGGCAGACCACAGATACGCAGTATTTT.

The gene calls are TRBV9 and TRBJ2-5; TRBD2 might be the D (5 bases). CDR3 size: 16 residues. The germline V gene encodes CDR1 SGDLS and CDR2 YYNGEE. Deletions cut 0 bases from V and 5 bases from J, with 17 bases between. CDR3 DNA sequence: TGTGCCAGCAGCGTAGATAGCGAGAGGGTCCGGGAGACCCAGTACTTC. This encodes CASSVDSERVRETQYF.

The table lists this clonotype with many counts. J is TRBJ2-2 and V is TRBV15, with D possibly being TRBD1 (5 bases). This CDR3 spans 15 amino acids. V was shortened by 0 bases and J by 6 bases, with 11 bases between the two germline ends. Germline lookup yields CDR1 LNHNV and CDR2 YYDKDF (reference sequence). CDR3 bases: TGTGCCACCAGCAGAGACAGGGTTAGAGCCGGGGAGCTGTTTTTT. Translated: CATSRDRVRAGELFF.

This clonotype was seen repeatedly, ten times or more. The chain uses TRBV20-1 and TRBJ1-2, with D possibly being TRBD1 (6 bases). Per germline, CDR1 DFQATT and CDR2 SNEGSKA (reference sequence). V shed 4 bases and J shed 1 base, with 10 bases lying between them. This CDR3 comprises 13 residues. The CDR3 DNA is TGCAGTGCTATAAACAGGGTTAACTATGGCTACACCTTC. Translated, it gives CSAINRVNYGYTF.

The genes are TRBV6-2 or TRBV6-3 and TRBJ2-3, with a tentative D call TRBD1 (5 bases). Looked up from germline, CDR1 is MNHEY and CDR2 is SVGEGT. CDR3 size: 13 residues. Trimming cost V 6 bases and J 1 base, with 8 bases left between them. The CDR3 DNA is TGTGCCAGCAGGATGACAGGCACAGATACGCAGTATTTT. It specifies CASRMTGTDTQYF.

The chain has TRBV5-6 and TRBJ2-7, with 10 bases that match TRBD1. This CDR3 spans 15 amino acids. Germline CDR1 reads SGHDT; CDR2 reads YYEEEE. After removal of 3 bases from V and 1 base from J, the junction contained 4 bases not matched to a gene. The chain's CDR3 is CASSWGQGKSYEQYF. The CDR3 DNA reads as TGTGCCAGCAGCTGGGGACAGGGGAAGTCCTACGAGCAGTACTTC.

The chain joins TRBV20-1 to TRBJ2-7; 8 bases are a match to TRBD2. Germline trimming cut 3 bases from V and 6 bases from J; bases unmatched to any gene: 4. Germline V CDR1 and CDR2: DFQATT, SNEGSKA (reference sequence). The CDR3 is 12 residues long. CDR3 loop: CSASGRALEQYF. CDR3 coding DNA: TGCAGTGCTAGCGGGAGGGCCCTCGAGCAGTACTTC.

V and J are TRBV11-2 and TRBJ2-1, with D possibly TRBD2 on 6 matching bases. Germline V CDR1 and CDR2: SGHAT, FQNNGV. V lost 5 bases, J lost 8 bases, and 22 bases lay in between. CDR3 length equals 16 residues. CDR3 DNA: TGTGCCAGCAGCCCCCAAGGGAGTGCGGGGTTACATGAGCAGTTCTTC. Translation gives CASSPQGSAGLHEQFF.

The sample holds a few counts of this clonotype. The rearrangement links TRBV12-3 or TRBV12-4 to TRBJ2-2; 7 bases are a match to TRBD2. CDR3 length: 16 residues. The junction had 5 bases not matched to a gene; V was cut back by 4 bases and J by 0 bases. The DNA of the CDR3 is TGTGCCAGCAGTTGGGGGGGACCCTCGAACACCGGGGAGCTGTTTTTT. Translated, it gives CASSWGGPSNTGELFF.

The chain couples TRBV19 to TRBJ2-1; 7 bases line up with TRBD2. The germline CDR1 and CDR2 sequences are LNHDA and SQIVND (reference sequence). This CDR3 region has 19 residues. The V gene end was trimmed by 6 bases and the J gene end by 12 bases; junction bases not matched to a gene: 29. CDR3 in DNA: TGTGCCAGTAGAAACAGGCCGGGGCCTGTGGCTAGCGGCCCCCTAGGGCAGTTCTTC. It translates to CASRNRPGPVASGPLGQFF.